One TCR beta chain is described in this entry. The sample is drawn from a study of cytomegalovirus exposure and HLA in healthy donors. The PCR ran on 60 Vbeta and 13 Jbeta primers. The data were produced by immunoSEQ multiplex PCR, yet TCRdb's version contains in-frame clones alone and is incomplete. The data contain under 250,000 clones, just over 75% of them seen just once; the ten biggest clones take up 0.63%. CDR1 is SGDLS, CDR2 YYNGEE, per germline. Unmatched junction bases numbered 2, after V lost 0 bases and J lost 6 bases. The CDR3 consists of 14 residues. The TCR comes from a man between 18 and 35 years old in good health and CMV-seronegative. Sequenced: PBMCs. The J gene is TRBJ2-1, the V gene TRBV9, with TRBD2 matching 8 bases. The CDR3 loop is CASSVGGRSNEQFF. CDR3 coding DNA: TGTGCCAGCAGCGTAGGCGGGAGGAGCAATGAGCAGTTCTTC.